The 26 T cell receptor beta chains below all came from one sample that was sequenced in a study of identical twins. Using its own MiXCR run on the 5' RACE reads, TCRdb lists one record per CDR3 protein. The sample lists roughly 690,000 distinct CDR3 sequences, 21% occurring once. The same sample was also studied in work on T cells expressing NK-cell markers.

The sequenced sample was PBMCs. The receptors were sampled from a woman aged 18 to 35 in good health.

The J gene is TRBJ2-7, the V gene TRBV6-5; D not certain. CDR1 and CDR2 from the germline V gene are MNHEY and SVGAGI. This CDR3 is built from 14 residues. The V end lost 0 bases, the J end lost 5 bases, and 11 bases lay between the germline ends. The CDR3 bases are TGTGCCAGCAGTTACTCGTTTACTGCCGACGAGCAGTACTTC. Amino acid sequence: CASSYSFTADEQYF.

This clonotype was observed at least ten times. The rearrangement links TRBV7-2 to TRBJ2-1; no reliable D call. The CDR3 consists of 12 residues. Between the trimmed V and J ends, which lost 2 bases and 8 bases, there was a span of 7 bases. Germline CDR1 is SGHTA and CDR2 is FQGNSA. The CDR3 region has the DNA TGTGCCAGCAGCTTATCTCGGGATGAGCAGTTCTTC. This encodes CASSLSRDEQFF.

This clonotype occurred a few times. Its ends do not fully match the called genes, so a read error is possible. The CDR3 region is CASSLDLAGGPLGKLFF. The DNA of the CDR3 is TGTGCCAGCAGCTTGGATCTAGCGGGAGGGCCGCTCGGGAAGCTGTTTTTT. The V gene is TRBV11-2, the J gene TRBJ2-2, with 12 bases that match TRBD2. CDR1 is SGHAT and CDR2 is FQNNGV in the germline V gene. The CDR3 totals 17 residues.

The table lists this clonotype with a few counts. This chain links TRBV20-1 with TRBJ2-1; 7 positions agree with TRBD2. Trimming removed 2 bases from V and 0 bases from J; junction bases left unmatched: 10. There are 17 residues in the CDR3. Germline CDR1 is DFQATT and CDR2 is SNEGSKA (reference sequence). CDR3 amino acids: CSARLQVGGSSYNEQFF. For the CDR3, the DNA is TGCAGTGCTAGACTCCAGGTGGGCGGGAGCTCCTACAATGAGCAGTTCTTC.

There are a few counts of this clonotype. V is TRBV7-9 and J is TRBJ2-7; no firm D call. The V end was cut by 1 base, the J end by 2 bases, with 9 bases between. Germline CDR1 and CDR2: SEHNR and FQNEAQ (reference sequence). This CDR3 region has 14 residues. The CDR3 bases are TGTGCCAGCAGCTTAGTTAGATACCCCTACGAGCAGTACTTC. Its protein product is CASSLVRYPYEQYF.

This rearrangement joins TRBV7-9 to TRBJ1-4; TRBD1 agrees at 9 bases. Germline V gives CDR1 SEHNR, CDR2 FQNEAQ (reference sequence). V shed 5 bases and J 11 bases; nucleotides not matched to a gene: 12. The CDR3 extends over 15 amino acids. CDR3 in amino acids: CASSTHGTGRDKLFF. The CDR3, as DNA: TGTGCCAGCAGCACGCACGGGACAGGGAGGGACAAACTGTTTTTT.

This rearrangement joins TRBV5-1 to TRBJ2-3; the match to TRBD1 covers 7 bases. The germline V gene has CDR1 SGHRS and CDR2 YFSETQ. Trimming at V came to 4 bases and at J to 8 bases, leaving 16 bases not matched to a gene. The CDR3 spans 16 residues. The CDR3 loop is CASSKGDSSKGGTQYF. In DNA, the CDR3 is TGCGCCAGCAGCAAAGGGGACAGTTCCAAAGGGGGTACGCAGTATTTT.

There are a few counts of this clonotype. The J gene is TRBJ2-3, the V gene TRBV4-3, with D unresolved. Germline CDR1 LGHNA, CDR2 YSLEER. The CDR3 spans 15 residues. V was cut by 1 base and J by 2 bases, with 10 bases left in between. The CDR3 reads CASSQGLRFTDTQYF. The CDR3 DNA reads TGCGCCAGCAGCCAAGGTCTCCGTTTCACAGATACGCAGTATTTT.

This clonotype appeared many times. The chain employs TRBV25-1 and TRBJ1-5; tentatively, D is TRBD1 (6 bases). The CDR3 runs 13 residues. Germline V gene lookup returns CDR1 MGHDK and CDR2 SYGVNS. Trimming cost V 6 bases and J 9 bases, with 15 bases left between them. Here the CDR3 DNA reads TGTGCCAGCAGCAGGACAGACCAAGGGCCCCAGCATTTT. Protein product: CASSRTDQGPQHF.

The chain couples TRBV15 to TRBJ2-1; D gene ambiguous. Germline assignment: CDR1 LNHNV and CDR2 YYDKDF (reference sequence). The V end was cut by 1 base, the J end by 6 bases, with 10 bases between. CDR3 length: 14 residues. The CDR3 loop reads CATSRVSMRNEQFF. Here the CDR3 DNA reads TGTGCCACCAGCAGAGTCTCGATGCGCAATGAGCAGTTCTTC.

This clonotype was picked up a small number of times. The V and J genes are TRBV24-1 and TRBJ2-5; D unclear. Germline values: CDR1 KGHDR, CDR2 SFDVKD. V lost 6 bases, J lost 4 bases, and 2 bases lay in between. The CDR3 has 10 residues. The CDR3 region has the DNA TGTGCCACCAGTCTAGAGACCCAGTACTTC. Its protein product is CATSLETQYF.

The table lists this clonotype with a few counts. This chain joins TRBV12-3 or TRBV12-4 and TRBJ2-1, with a tentative D call TRBD2 (6 bases). This CDR3 is 14 amino acids long. V lost 10 bases and J lost 0, with 13 bases in between. In DNA form, the CDR3 reads TGTGCCACCCGGGGGTACCCCTCCTACAATGAGCAGTTCTTC. This translates into CATRGYPSYNEQFF.

This sequence joins TRBV6-5 and TRBJ1-2, with TRBD1 as a possible D gene (5 bases). The CDR3 covers 14 residues. V shed 0 bases and J shed 3 bases, with 8 bases lying between them. CDR1 and CDR2 from the germline V gene are MNHEY and SVGAGI. CDR3 coding DNA: TGTGCCAGCAGTTACTCAGGAGGGGACTATGGCTACACCTTC. Translating gives CASSYSGGDYGYTF.

The chain links TRBV11-1 to TRBJ2-1; D uncertain. Germline CDR1 and CDR2: SGHAT and FQDESV (reference sequence). The CDR3 contains 15 residues. V dropped 1 base and J dropped 2 bases, with 9 bases sitting between them. The CDR3 region has the DNA TGTGCCAGCAGCTTAGAAGGGTTTCCCTACAATGAGCAGTTCTTC. The encoded protein is CASSLEGFPYNEQFF.

The J gene is TRBJ2-7, the V gene TRBV12-3 or TRBV12-4; the D is unclear. V was pared by 4 bases and J by 7 bases, with 11 bases between. The CDR3 is 12 amino acids. The CDR3 sequence is CASSSYPEEQYF. The CDR3 DNA follows: TGTGCCAGCAGTTCCTACCCGGAAGAGCAGTACTTC.

The J gene is TRBJ2-7, the V gene TRBV15, with D possibly matching TRBD2 (6 bases). The germline V gene encodes CDR1 LNHNV and CDR2 YYDKDF (reference sequence). CDR3 size: 16 residues. Trimming left V 0 bases short and J 3 bases short, with 15 bases between. CDR3 region: CATSRDMLARDYEQYF. The CDR3 DNA is TGTGCCACCAGCAGAGATATGCTAGCGAGAGACTACGAGCAGTACTTC.

The chain uses TRBV9 and TRBJ2-3, with 10 bases identical to TRBD2. This CDR3 has 14 residues. V shed 2 bases and J 5 bases; nucleotides not matched to a gene: 2. Per the germline V gene, CDR1 is SGDLS and CDR2 is YYNGEE. Here the CDR3 reads CASSVSGGEDTQYF. For the CDR3, the DNA is TGTGCCAGCAGCGTGAGCGGGGGGGAAGATACGCAGTATTTT.

The chain uses TRBV5-1 and TRBJ2-4; D gene ambiguous. Per germline, CDR1 SGHRS and CDR2 YFSETQ. The CDR3 consists of 14 residues. Between the trimmed V and J ends, which lost 0 bases and 6 bases, there was a span of 10 bases. In nucleotides, the CDR3 is TGCGCCAGCAGCTTGGACTGGAACGGAAACATTCAGTACTTC. It encodes CASSLDWNGNIQYF. Drawing the rest from reference TRBV5-1 and TRBJ2-4, the complete variable domain is KAGVTQTPRYLIKTRGQQVTLSCSPISGHRSVSWYQQTPGQGLQFLFEYFSETQRNKGNFPGRFSGRQFSNSRSEMNVSTLELGDSALYLCASSLDWNGNIQYFGAGTRLSVL.

In its sample, this clonotype was seen many times. This chain connects TRBV20-1 to TRBJ2-5, with D unresolved. The CDR3 is 11 amino acids. V was trimmed by 3 bases and J by 5 bases, leaving 7 bases between them. Germline V gene data show CDR1 as DFQATT and CDR2 as SNEGSKA (reference sequence). Written as DNA, the CDR3 is TGCAGTGCTAGTAGAGAGGAGACCCAGTACTTC. Translation gives CSASREETQYF.

The chain has TRBV19 and TRBJ2-7; no firm D call. Trimming took 5 bases from V and 0 from J, leaving 11 bases between them. The CDR3 runs 14 residues. The germline V gene encodes CDR1 LNHDA and CDR2 SQIVND (reference sequence). The CDR3 sequence: CASSPRLSSYEQYF. The CDR3 nucleotides are TGTGCCAGTAGTCCACGACTGAGCTCCTACGAGCAGTACTTC.

CDR3 amino acids: CASSGRTAGANVLTF. The DNA of the CDR3 is TGTGCCAGCAGCGGGAGGACAGCTGGGGCCAACGTCCTGACTTTC. V gene TRBV5-6 combines with J gene TRBJ2-6; D tentatively reads TRBD1 or TRBD2 (6 bases each). In germline, CDR1 is SGHDT, CDR2 YYEEEE. Deletions cut 4 bases from V and 2 bases from J, with 10 bases between. CDR3 size: 15 residues.

This chain connects TRBV12-3 or TRBV12-4 to TRBJ2-1; TRBD2 aligns across 9 bases. V dropped 2 bases and J dropped 6; count of bases not matched to a gene: 2. The length of the CDR3 is 14 residues. CDR3 residues: CASSLSGGTNEQFF. The CDR3 DNA is TGTGCCAGCAGTTTAAGCGGGGGGACCAATGAGCAGTTCTTC.

The CDR3 nucleotides are TGTGCCATCAGTGTCGAGGGCGAGCAGTACTTC. It is translated as CAISVEGEQYF. This chain connects TRBV10-3 to TRBJ2-7; D is perhaps TRBD2 (5 bases). The CDR3 sequence is 11 residues long. Germline loops: CDR1 ENHRY, CDR2 SYGVKD. Trimming removed 4 bases from V and 6 bases from J, with 7 bases in between.

The sample holds a few counts of this clonotype. The chain employs TRBV12-3 or TRBV12-4 and TRBJ2-7, with TRBD2 as a possible D gene (5 bases). The CDR3 runs to 14 residues. Trimming left V 7 bases short and J 4 bases short, with 17 bases between. This CDR3 reads CASTLRGLRYEQYF. CDR3 DNA sequence: TGTGCCAGCACCCTTCGCGGGCTTCGGTACGAGCAGTACTTC.

CDR3: CASRQGISSGNTIYF. The CDR3 region has the DNA TGTGCCAGCAGACAGGGGATCTCCTCTGGAAACACCATATATTTT. The chain has TRBV12-3 or TRBV12-4 and TRBJ1-3; TRBD1 aligns across 7 bases. J lost 0 bases, V lost 6 bases, and 5 bases had no gene match. The CDR3 loop spans 15 amino acids.

This clonotype was observed a few times. The chain uses TRBV10-3 and TRBJ1-1; tentatively, D is TRBD1 (5 bases). The CDR3 has 13 residues. Trimming took off 3 bases at V and 7 bases at J, with 12 bases between the two ends. Germline assignment: CDR1 ENHRY and CDR2 SYGVKD. The CDR3 DNA reads as TGTGCCATCAGTGACTTCGAGGGGAGTGAAGCTTTCTTT. Protein: CAISDFEGSEAFF.